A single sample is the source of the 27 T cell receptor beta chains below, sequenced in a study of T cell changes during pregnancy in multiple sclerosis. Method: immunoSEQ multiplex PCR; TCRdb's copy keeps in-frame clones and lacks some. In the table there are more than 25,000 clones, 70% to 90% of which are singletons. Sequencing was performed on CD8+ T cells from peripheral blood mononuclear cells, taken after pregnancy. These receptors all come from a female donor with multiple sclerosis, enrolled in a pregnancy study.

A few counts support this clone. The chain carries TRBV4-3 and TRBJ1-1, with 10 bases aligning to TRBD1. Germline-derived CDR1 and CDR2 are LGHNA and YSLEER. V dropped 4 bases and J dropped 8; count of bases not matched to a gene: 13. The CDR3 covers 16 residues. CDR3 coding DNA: TGCGCCAGCAGCCTATTCCCCGGGACAGGGGAGAGGGAAGCTTTCTTT. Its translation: CASSLFPGTGEREAFF.

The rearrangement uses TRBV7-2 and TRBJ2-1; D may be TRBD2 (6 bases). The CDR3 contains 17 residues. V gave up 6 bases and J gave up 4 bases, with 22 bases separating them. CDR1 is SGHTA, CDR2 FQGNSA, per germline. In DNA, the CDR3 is TGTGCCAGCAGATGGGACTCCTATTCCGAGGCTTACAATGAGCAGTTCTTC. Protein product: CASRWDSYSEAYNEQFF.

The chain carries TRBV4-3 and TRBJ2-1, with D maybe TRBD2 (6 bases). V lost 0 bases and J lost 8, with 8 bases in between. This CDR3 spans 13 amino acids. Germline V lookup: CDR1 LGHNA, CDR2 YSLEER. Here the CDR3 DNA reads TGCGCCAGCAGCCAAGAGGGAGGATATGAGCAGTTCTTC. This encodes CASSQEGGYEQFF.

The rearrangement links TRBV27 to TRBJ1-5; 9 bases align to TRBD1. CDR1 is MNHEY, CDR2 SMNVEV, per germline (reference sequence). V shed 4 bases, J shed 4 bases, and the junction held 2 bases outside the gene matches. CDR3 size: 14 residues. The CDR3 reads CASSWTGDNQPQHF. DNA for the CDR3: TGTGCCAGCAGTTGGACAGGGGATAATCAGCCCCAGCATTTT.

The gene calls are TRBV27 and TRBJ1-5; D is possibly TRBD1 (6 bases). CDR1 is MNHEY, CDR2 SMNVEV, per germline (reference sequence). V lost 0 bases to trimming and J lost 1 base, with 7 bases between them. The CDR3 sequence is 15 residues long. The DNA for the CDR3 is TGTGCCAGCAGTTTATCTAGGGGGAGCAATCAGCCCCAGCATTTT. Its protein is CASSLSRGSNQPQHF.

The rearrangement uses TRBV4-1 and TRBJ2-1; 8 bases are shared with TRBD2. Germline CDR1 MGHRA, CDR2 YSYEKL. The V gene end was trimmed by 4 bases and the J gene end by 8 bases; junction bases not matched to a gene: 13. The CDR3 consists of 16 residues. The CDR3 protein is CASSPTEAGALDEQFF. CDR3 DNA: TGCGCCAGCAGCCCCACGGAAGCGGGAGCTTTGGATGAGCAGTTCTTC.

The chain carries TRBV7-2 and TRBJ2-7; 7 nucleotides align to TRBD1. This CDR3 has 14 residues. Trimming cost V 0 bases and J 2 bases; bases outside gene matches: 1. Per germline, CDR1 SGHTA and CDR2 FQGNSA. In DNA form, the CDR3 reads TGTGCCAGCAGCTTAGCTGGGACAGCCTACGAGCAGTACTTC. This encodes CASSLAGTAYEQYF.

CDR3 protein: CASSEDSSGGNEQFF. The CDR3 nucleotides are TGTGCCAGCAGTGAAGACTCTAGCGGGGGCAATGAGCAGTTCTTC. The chain joins TRBV6-1 to TRBJ2-1; 10 bases agree with TRBD2. Unmatched junction bases numbered 3, after V lost 1 base and J lost 6 bases. CDR3 length equals 15 residues. Per the germline V gene, CDR1 is MNHNS and CDR2 is SASEGT.

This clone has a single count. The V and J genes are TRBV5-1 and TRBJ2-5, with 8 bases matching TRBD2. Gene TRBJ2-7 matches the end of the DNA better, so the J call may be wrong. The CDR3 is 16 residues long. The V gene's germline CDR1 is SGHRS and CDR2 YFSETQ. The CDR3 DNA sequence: TGCGCCAGCAGCTGGGACAAAACGGGAGGGCCCCACGAGCAGTACTTC. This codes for CASSWDKTGGPHEQYF.

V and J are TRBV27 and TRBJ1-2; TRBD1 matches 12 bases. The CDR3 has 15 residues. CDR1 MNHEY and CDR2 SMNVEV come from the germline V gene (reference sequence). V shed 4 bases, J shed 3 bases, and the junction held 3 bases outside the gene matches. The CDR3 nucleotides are TGTGCCAGCAGTTCGGGACAGGGGGCTCACTATGGCTACACCTTC. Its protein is CASSSGQGAHYGYTF.

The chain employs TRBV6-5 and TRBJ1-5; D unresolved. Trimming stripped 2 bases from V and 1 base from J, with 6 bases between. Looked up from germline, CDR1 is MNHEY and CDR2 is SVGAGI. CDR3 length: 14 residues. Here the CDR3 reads CASSYGPSNQPQHF. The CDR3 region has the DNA TGTGCCAGCAGTTACGGGCCGAGCAATCAGCCCCAGCATTTT.

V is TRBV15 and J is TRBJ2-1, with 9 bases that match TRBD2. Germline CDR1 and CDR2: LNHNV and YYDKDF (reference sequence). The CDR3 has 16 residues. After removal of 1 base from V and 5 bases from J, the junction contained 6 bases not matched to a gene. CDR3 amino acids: CATSRGSGRSHNEQFF. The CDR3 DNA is TGTGCCACCAGCAGAGGAAGCGGGAGGTCCCACAATGAGCAGTTCTTC.

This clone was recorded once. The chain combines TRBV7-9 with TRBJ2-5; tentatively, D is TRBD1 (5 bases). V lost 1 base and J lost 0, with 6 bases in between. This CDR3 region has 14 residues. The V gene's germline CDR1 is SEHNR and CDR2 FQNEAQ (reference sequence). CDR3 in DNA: TGTGCCAGCAGCTTAGAGACAGACCAAGAGACCCAGTACTTC. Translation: CASSLETDQETQYF.

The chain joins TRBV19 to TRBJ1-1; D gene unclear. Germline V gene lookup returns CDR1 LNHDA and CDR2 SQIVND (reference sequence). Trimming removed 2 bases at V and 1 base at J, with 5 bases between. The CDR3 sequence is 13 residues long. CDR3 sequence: CASSISWNTEAFF. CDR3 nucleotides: TGTGCCAGTAGTATATCATGGAACACTGAAGCTTTCTTT.

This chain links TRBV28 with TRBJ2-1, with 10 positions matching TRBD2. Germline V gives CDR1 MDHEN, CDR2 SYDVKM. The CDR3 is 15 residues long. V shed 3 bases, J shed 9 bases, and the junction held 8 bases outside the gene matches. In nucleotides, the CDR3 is TGTGCCAGCAGTTTTTTTAGCGGGAGGATCGGTGAGCAGTTCTTC. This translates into CASSFFSGRIGEQFF.

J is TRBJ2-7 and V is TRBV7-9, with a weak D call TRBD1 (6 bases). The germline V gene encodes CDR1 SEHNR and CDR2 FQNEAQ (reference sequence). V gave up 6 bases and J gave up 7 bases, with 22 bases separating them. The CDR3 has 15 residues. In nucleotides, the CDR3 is TGTGCCAGCAGATCACTCGACAGGACCCAGGGGGAGCAGTACTTC. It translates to CASRSLDRTQGEQYF. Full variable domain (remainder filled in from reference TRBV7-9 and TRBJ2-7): DTGVSQNPRHKITKRGQNVTFRCDPISEHNRLYWYRQTLGQGPEFLTYFQNEAQLEKSRLLSDRFSAERPKGSFSTLEIQRTEQGDSAMYLCASRSLDRTQGEQYFGPGTRLTVT.

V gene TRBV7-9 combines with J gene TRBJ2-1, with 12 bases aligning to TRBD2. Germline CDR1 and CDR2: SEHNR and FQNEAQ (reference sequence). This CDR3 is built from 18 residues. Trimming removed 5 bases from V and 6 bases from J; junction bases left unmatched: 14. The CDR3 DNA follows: TGTGCCAGCAGCCCTTCCGGGACTAGCGGGCGCGGCTTCAATGAGCAGTTCTTC. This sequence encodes CASSPSGTSGRGFNEQFF.

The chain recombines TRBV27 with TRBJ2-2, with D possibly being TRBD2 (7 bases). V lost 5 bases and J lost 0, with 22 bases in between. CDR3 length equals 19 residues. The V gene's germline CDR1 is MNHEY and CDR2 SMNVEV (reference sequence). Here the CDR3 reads CASSPRGVRGTTNTGELFF. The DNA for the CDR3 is TGTGCCAGCAGTCCACGGGGGGTAAGAGGGACAACGAACACCGGGGAGCTGTTTTTT.

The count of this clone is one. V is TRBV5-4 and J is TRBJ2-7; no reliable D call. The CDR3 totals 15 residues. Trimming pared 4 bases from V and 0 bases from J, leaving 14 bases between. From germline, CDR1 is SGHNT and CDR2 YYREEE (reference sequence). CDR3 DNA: TGTGCCAGCAGCCATTACGGCGGAAGCTCCTACGAGCAGTACTTC. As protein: CASSHYGGSSYEQYF.

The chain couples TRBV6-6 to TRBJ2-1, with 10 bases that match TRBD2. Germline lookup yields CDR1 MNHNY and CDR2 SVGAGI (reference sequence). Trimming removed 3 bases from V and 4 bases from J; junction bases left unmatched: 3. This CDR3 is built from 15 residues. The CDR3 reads CASSYTLAGYNEQFF. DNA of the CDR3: TGTGCCAGCAGTTATACACTAGCGGGGTACAATGAGCAGTTCTTC.

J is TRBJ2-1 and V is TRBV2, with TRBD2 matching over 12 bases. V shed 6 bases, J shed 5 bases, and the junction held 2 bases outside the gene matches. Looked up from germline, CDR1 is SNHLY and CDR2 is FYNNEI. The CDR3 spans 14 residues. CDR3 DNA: TGTGCCAGCAGGGGACTAGCGGGCCACAATGAGCAGTTCTTC. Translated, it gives CASRGLAGHNEQFF.

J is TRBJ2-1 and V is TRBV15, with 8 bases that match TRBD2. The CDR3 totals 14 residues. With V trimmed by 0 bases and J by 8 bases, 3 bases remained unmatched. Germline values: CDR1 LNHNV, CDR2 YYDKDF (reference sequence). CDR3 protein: CATSREGLAHEQFF. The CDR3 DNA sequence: TGTGCCACCAGCAGAGAAGGACTAGCCCATGAGCAGTTCTTC.

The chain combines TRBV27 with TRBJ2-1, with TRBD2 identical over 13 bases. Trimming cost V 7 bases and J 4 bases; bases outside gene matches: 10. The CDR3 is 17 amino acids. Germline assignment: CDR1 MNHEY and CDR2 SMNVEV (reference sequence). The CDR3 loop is CASIVSLGLAGYNEQFF. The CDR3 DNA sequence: TGTGCCAGCATCGTCTCTTTGGGACTAGCGGGATACAATGAGCAGTTCTTC.

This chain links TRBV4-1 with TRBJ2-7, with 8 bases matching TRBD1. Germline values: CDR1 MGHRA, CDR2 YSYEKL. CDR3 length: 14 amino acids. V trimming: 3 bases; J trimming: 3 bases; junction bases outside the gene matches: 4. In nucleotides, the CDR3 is TGCGCCAGCAGCCAGAGGACAGGGAGCTACGAGCAGTACTTC. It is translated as CASSQRTGSYEQYF.

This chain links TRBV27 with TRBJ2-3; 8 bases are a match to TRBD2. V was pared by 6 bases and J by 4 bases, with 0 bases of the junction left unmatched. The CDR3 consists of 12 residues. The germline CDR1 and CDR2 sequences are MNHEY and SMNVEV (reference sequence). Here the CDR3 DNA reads TGTGCCAGCAGCGGGGGGGCAGATACGCAGTATTTT. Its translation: CASSGGADTQYF.

The CDR3 here is CASSPRGTGNTEAFF. DNA of the CDR3: TGTGCCAGCAGCCCGAGGGGGACAGGGAACACTGAAGCTTTCTTT. The chain uses TRBV6-5 and TRBJ1-1; 8 nucleotides match TRBD1. Germline values: CDR1 MNHEY, CDR2 SVGAGI. After removal of 6 bases from V and 1 base from J, the junction contained 7 bases not matched to a gene. The CDR3 runs to 15 residues.

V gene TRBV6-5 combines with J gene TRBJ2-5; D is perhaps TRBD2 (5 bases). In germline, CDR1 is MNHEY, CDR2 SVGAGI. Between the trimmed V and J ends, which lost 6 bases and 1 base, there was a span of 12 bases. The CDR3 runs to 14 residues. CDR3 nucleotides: TGTGCCAGCAGCCCCGTGGGAGTCCAAGAGACCCAGTACTTC. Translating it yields CASSPVGVQETQYF.